This is a list of T cell receptor beta chains from one sample in a study of blood T cell repertoires in COVID-19. Data came from immunoSEQ multiplex PCR; TCRdb stores just in-frame clones and leaves some out. Altogether 430,000 or so clones are present, around 87% being singletons, with the ten largest covering over 1.5%. Material for sequencing was PBMCs or T cells enriched from blood (not recorded which). Every receptor here comes from a woman between 40 and 55 years old who had recovered from COVID-19. CDR3s include the opening cysteine and the closing phenylalanine or tryptophan. A D gene is named only where the DNA matches it firmly. The listing skips clone size in some rows; elsewhere it reads once, few, many or a size class.

CDR3 length: 14; V gene: TRBV2; clone size: .; J gene: TRBJ2-2; D gene: TRBD1; CDR3 DNA: TGTGCCTGTTCCGGGACAGGGTCCACCGGGGAGCTGTTTTTT; CDR3 protein: CACSGTGSTGELFF
CDR3 length: 12; V gene: TRBV6-4; clone size: .; J gene: TRBJ1-4; D gene: .; CDR3 DNA: TGTGCCAGCAGCCGCAGGGTAGAAAAACTGTTTTTT; CDR3 protein: CASSRRVEKLFF
CDR3 length: 14; V gene: TRBV3-1/TRBV3-2; clone size: .; J gene: TRBJ2-7; D gene: .; CDR3 DNA: TGTGCCAGCAGCCAAGATTTCAGGGGGGACGAGCAGTACTTC; CDR3 protein: CASSQDFRGDEQYF
CDR3 length: 17; V gene: TRBV11-2; clone size: .; J gene: TRBJ2-5; D gene: TRBD2; CDR3 DNA: TGTGCCAGCAGCCCCCGTCTAGCGGGAGTTTCCCAAGAGACCCAGTACTTC; CDR3 protein: CASSPRLAGVSQETQYF
CDR3 length: 12; V gene: TRBV28; clone size: few; J gene: TRBJ1-6; D gene: .; CDR3 DNA: TGTGCCAGCCGGGACAACAATTCACCCCTCCACTTT; CDR3 protein: CASRDNNSPLHF
CDR3 length: 15; V gene: TRBV2; clone size: .; J gene: TRBJ2-2; D gene: TRBD2; CDR3 DNA: TGTGCCAGCAGGGCACTAGCGGGAGTCGCCGGGGAGCTGTTTTTT; CDR3 protein: CASRALAGVAGELFF
CDR3 length: 13; V gene: TRBV30; clone size: .; J gene: TRBJ1-3; D gene: TRBD1; CDR3 DNA: TGTGCCCATCAGGGGGCGATTGGAAACACCATATATTTT; CDR3 protein: CAHQGAIGNTIYF
CDR3 length: 14; V gene: TRBV9; clone size: .; J gene: TRBJ2-7; D gene: TRBD2; CDR3 DNA: TGTGCCAGCAGCCCTAGCGGGTTTTCCCGCGAGCAGTACTTC; CDR3 protein: CASSPSGFSREQYF
CDR3 length: 15; V gene: TRBV2; clone size: .; J gene: TRBJ1-2; D gene: .; CDR3 DNA: TGTGCCAGCAGTGAAGTAGCAAGGGGCAACTATGGCTACACCTTC; CDR3 protein: CASSEVARGNYGYTF
CDR3 length: 16; V gene: TRBV5-6; clone size: .; J gene: TRBJ1-2; D gene: TRBD1; CDR3 DNA: TGTGCCAGCAGCATGAACTTCGACAGGGGAGTCTATGGCTACACCTTC; CDR3 protein: CASSMNFDRGVYGYTF
CDR3 length: 17; V gene: TRBV4-3; clone size: .; J gene: TRBJ2-2; D gene: .; CDR3 DNA: TGCGCCAGCAGCCAACCCAAAGGGAGTTGGGGCACCGGGGAGCTGTTTTTT; CDR3 protein: CASSQPKGSWGTGELFF
CDR3 length: 15; V gene: TRBV6-1; clone size: .; J gene: TRBJ1-3; D gene: .; CDR3 DNA: TGTGCCAGCAGTGAAGGAGTTTACTCTGGAAACACCATATATTTT; CDR3 protein: CASSEGVYSGNTIYF
CDR3 length: 15; V gene: TRBV5-1; clone size: .; J gene: TRBJ2-3; D gene: TRBD1; CDR3 DNA: TGCGCCAGCAGCCCCCGACAGGGGAATTCAGATACGCAGTATTTT; CDR3 protein: CASSPRQGNSDTQYF
CDR3 length: 15; V gene: TRBV19; clone size: .; J gene: TRBJ1-5; D gene: .; CDR3 DNA: TGTGCCAGTAGTATCAGCAGGGGTGCCAATCAGCCCCAGCATTTT; CDR3 protein: CASSISRGANQPQHF
CDR3 length: 12; V gene: TRBV20-1; clone size: .; J gene: TRBJ1-2; D gene: .; CDR3 DNA: TGCAGTGCTAGTTGGCAGGGTCGTGGCTACACCTTC; CDR3 protein: CSASWQGRGYTF
CDR3 length: 15; V gene: TRBV6-5; clone size: .; J gene: TRBJ1-2; D gene: .; CDR3 DNA: TGTGCCAGCAGTCCGACAGCCATTGGACTATATGGCTACACCTTC; CDR3 protein: CASSPTAIGLYGYTF
CDR3 length: 14; V gene: TRBV27; clone size: .; J gene: TRBJ1-6; D gene: .; CDR3 DNA: TGTGCCAGCAGTTACGGACTAGATAATTCACCCCTCCACTTT; CDR3 protein: CASSYGLDNSPLHF
CDR3 length: 15; V gene: TRBV5-4; clone size: .; J gene: TRBJ2-3; D gene: TRBD2; CDR3 DNA: TGTGCCAGCAGCTCACTAGCGGGAGGGTTGGATACGCAGTATTTT; CDR3 protein: CASSSLAGGLDTQYF
CDR3 length: 18; V gene: TRBV29-1; clone size: .; J gene: TRBJ2-1; D gene: TRBD2; CDR3 DNA: TGCAGCGTCGCCGGGACTAGCGGGCACCAGAGCTCCTACAATGAGCAGTTCTTC; CDR3 protein: CSVAGTSGHQSSYNEQFF
CDR3 length: 15; V gene: TRBV24-1; clone size: .; J gene: TRBJ1-2; D gene: TRBD1; CDR3 DNA: TGTGCCACCAGTGATTGGAGGGGGCGCTTCTATGGCTACACCTTC; CDR3 protein: CATSDWRGRFYGYTF
CDR3 length: 15; V gene: TRBV2; clone size: .; J gene: TRBJ2-7; D gene: TRBD2; CDR3 DNA: TGTGCCAGCAGTGAACCCACTAGCGGGAGAAACGAGCAGTACTTC; CDR3 protein: CASSEPTSGRNEQYF
CDR3 length: 12; V gene: TRBV12-3/TRBV12-4; clone size: .; J gene: TRBJ2-7; D gene: .; CDR3 DNA: TGTGCCAGCAGTTTGAACGGCTACGAGCAGTACTTC; CDR3 protein: CASSLNGYEQYF
CDR3 length: 15; V gene: TRBV1; clone size: .; J gene: TRBJ1-1; D gene: .; CDR3 DNA: TGCACCAGCAGCCAAGAAATCCTAGGCGGCACTGAAGCTTTCTTT; CDR3 protein: CTSSQEILGGTEAFF
CDR3 length: 13; V gene: TRBV19; clone size: once; J gene: TRBJ1-5; D gene: .; CDR3 DNA: TGTGCCACTGCGACATATGGCTATCAGCCCCAGCATTTT; CDR3 protein: CATATYGYQPQHF
CDR3 length: 15; V gene: TRBV3-1/TRBV3-2; clone size: .; J gene: TRBJ2-7; D gene: TRBD1; CDR3 DNA: TGTGCCAGCAGCCAGTCCGGGACAGCAACCTACGAGCAGTACTTC; CDR3 protein: CASSQSGTATYEQYF
CDR3 length: 16; V gene: TRBV18; clone size: .; J gene: TRBJ2-5; D gene: TRBD2; CDR3 DNA: TGTGCCAGCTCACCGACTAGCGGGAGTGGGCAAGAGACCCAGTACTTC; CDR3 protein: CASSPTSGSGQETQYF
CDR3 length: 14; V gene: TRBV19; clone size: few; J gene: TRBJ1-1; D gene: .; CDR3 DNA: TGTGCCAGTAGTTCCCGGACAGTTCACACTGAAGCTTTCTTT; CDR3 protein: CASSSRTVHTEAFF
CDR3 length: 16; V gene: TRBV24-1; clone size: .; J gene: TRBJ2-2; D gene: TRBD2; CDR3 DNA: TGTGCCACCAGTGCCTGGGGGACTAGCGGGACCGGGGAGCTGTTTTTT; CDR3 protein: CATSAWGTSGTGELFF
CDR3 length: 15; V gene: TRBV5-8; clone size: .; J gene: TRBJ2-7; D gene: .; CDR3 DNA: TGTGCCAGCAGCTTCCGGGGGACAGTCTCCTACGAGCAGTACTTC; CDR3 protein: CASSFRGTVSYEQYF
CDR3 length: 16; V gene: TRBV12-5; clone size: .; J gene: TRBJ1-6; D gene: .; CDR3 DNA: TGTGCTAGTGGTTTGGGACTCCAAGACAGTAATTCACCCCTCCACTTT; CDR3 protein: CASGLGLQDSNSPLHF
CDR3 length: 14; V gene: TRBV6-5; clone size: once; J gene: TRBJ2-7; D gene: .; CDR3 DNA: TGTGCCAGCAGTTCCGAAGGACAGTCCTACGAGCAGTACTTC; CDR3 protein: CASSSEGQSYEQYF
CDR3 length: 14; V gene: TRBV11-2; clone size: .; J gene: TRBJ1-5; D gene: TRBD1; CDR3 DNA: TGTGCCAGCAGCCGGACAGGGGGCGATCAGCCCCAGCATTTT; CDR3 protein: CASSRTGGDQPQHF
CDR3 length: 15; V gene: TRBV9; clone size: .; J gene: TRBJ1-2; D gene: .; CDR3 DNA: TGTGCCAGCAGCGCCCGGACAGTCATGGACTATGGCTACACCTTC; CDR3 protein: CASSARTVMDYGYTF
CDR3 length: 13; V gene: TRBV14; clone size: .; J gene: TRBJ1-1; D gene: .; CDR3 DNA: TGTGCCAGCAGCCAAGATTGGGGGGCTGAAGCTTTCTTT; CDR3 protein: CASSQDWGAEAFF